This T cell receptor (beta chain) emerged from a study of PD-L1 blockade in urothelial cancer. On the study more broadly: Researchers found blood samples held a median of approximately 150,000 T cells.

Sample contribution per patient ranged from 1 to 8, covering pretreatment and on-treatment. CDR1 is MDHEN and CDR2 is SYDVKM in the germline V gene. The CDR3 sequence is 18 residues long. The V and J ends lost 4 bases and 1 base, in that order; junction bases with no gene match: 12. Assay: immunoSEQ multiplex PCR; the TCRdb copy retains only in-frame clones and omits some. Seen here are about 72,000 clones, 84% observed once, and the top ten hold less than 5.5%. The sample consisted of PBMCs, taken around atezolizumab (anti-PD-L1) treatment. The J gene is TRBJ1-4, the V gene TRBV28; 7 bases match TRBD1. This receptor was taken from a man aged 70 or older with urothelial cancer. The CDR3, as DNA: TGTGCCAGCAGTTCAGACAGGGTGAAGGTCAGAACTAATGAAAAACTGTTTTTT. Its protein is CASSSDRVKVRTNEKLFF.